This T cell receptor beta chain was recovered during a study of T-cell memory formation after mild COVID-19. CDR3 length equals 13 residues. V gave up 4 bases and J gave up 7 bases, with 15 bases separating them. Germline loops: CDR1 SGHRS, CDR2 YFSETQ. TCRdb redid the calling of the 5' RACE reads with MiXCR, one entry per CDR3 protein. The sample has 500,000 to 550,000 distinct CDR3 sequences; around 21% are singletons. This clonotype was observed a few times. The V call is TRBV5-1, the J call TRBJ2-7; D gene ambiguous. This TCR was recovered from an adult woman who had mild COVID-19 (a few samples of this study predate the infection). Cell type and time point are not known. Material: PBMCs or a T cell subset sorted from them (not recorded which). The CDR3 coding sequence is TGCGCCAGCAGCCCGGACCCCGCGAGGGAGCAGTACTTC. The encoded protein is CASSPDPAREQYF.